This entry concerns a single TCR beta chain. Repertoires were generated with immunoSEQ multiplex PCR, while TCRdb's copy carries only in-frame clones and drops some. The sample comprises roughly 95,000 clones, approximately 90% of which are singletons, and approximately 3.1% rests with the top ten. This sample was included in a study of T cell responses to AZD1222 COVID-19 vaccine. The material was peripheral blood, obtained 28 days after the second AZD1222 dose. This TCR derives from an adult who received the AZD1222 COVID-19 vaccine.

CDR3 in DNA: TGCGCCAGCAGCCTCCGACAGGACGTCTATGGCTACACCTTC. It encodes CASSLRQDVYGYTF. The chain couples TRBV4-1 to TRBJ1-2, with D maybe TRBD1 (6 bases). Trimming removed 4 bases from V and 4 bases from J, with 13 bases in between. This CDR3 spans 14 amino acids. Germline V gene data show CDR1 as MGHRA and CDR2 as YSYEKL.